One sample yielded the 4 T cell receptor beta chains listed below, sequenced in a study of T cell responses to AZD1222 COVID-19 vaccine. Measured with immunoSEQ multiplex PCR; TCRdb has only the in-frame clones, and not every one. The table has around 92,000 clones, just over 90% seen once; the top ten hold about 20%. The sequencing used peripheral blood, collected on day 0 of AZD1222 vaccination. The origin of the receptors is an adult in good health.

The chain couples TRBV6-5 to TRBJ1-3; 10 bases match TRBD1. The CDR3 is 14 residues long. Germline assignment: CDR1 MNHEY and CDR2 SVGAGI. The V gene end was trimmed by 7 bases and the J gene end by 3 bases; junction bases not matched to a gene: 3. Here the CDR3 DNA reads TGTGCCAGCATTAGGGACAGGGGTGGAAACACCATATATTTT. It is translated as CASIRDRGGNTIYF.

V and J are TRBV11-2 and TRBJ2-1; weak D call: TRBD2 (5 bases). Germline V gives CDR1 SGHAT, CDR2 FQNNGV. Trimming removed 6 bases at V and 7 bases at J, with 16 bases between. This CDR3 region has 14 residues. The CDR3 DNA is TGTGCCAGCAGGGCTGGAGGTAGGTTGAATGAGCAGTTCTTC. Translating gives CASRAGGRLNEQFF.

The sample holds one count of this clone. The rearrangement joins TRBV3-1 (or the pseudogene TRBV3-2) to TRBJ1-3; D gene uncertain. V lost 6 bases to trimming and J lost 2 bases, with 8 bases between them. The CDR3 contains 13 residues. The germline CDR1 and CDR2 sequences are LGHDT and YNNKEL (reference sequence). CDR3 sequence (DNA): TGTGCCAGCAGTCTAAGTGCTGGAAACACCATATATTTT. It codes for CASSLSAGNTIYF.

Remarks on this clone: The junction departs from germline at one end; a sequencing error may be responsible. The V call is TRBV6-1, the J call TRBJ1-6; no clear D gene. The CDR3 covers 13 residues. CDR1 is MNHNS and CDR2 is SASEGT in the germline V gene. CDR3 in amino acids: CASSEEANSPLHF. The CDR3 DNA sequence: TGTGCCAGCAGCGAAGAAGCTAATTCACCCCTCCACTTT.